This TCR beta chain was obtained from a study of CXCR3-negative and CXCR3-positive naive CD8 T cells. Findings and limits, study-wide: Comparison of naive cells showed more hydrophobic TRB CDR3s in CXCR3-positive than in CXCR3-negative naive cells. Naive CXCR3-positive and CXCR3-negative cells shared similar TRBV-TRBJ usage, unlike memory cells.

Germline CDR1 is SQVTM and CDR2 is ANQGSEA. The CDR3 spans 15 residues. Comment on this clonotype: Its antigen is currently unknown.

UMI-tagged TRB cDNA libraries were built via 5' RACE. TCRdb re-called the 5' RACE reads and gives one entry per CDR3 protein, without DNA. The sample has about 80,000 distinct CDR3 sequences. The receptor's source is a human donor in good health. Some clones in this sample may be carry-over from other donors' samples. J is TRBJ2-1 and V is TRBV29-1; lacking DNA, the TRBD1 call made by TCRdb goes unchecked. Material for sequencing was naive CXCR3- CD8+ T cells from blood. Sample subset: CD45RO-CCR7+CD27+CD95- naive CD8+ T cells lacking CXCR3 (TNR3-). CDR3 sequence reads: CSVEDWDDSYNEQFF.